The sequence of this TCR beta chain was determined in a study of OX40 agonist ivuxolimab in advanced cancers. Findings of the study overall: Also showing low normalized T-cell clonal expansion were some of the nonresponders. Among T cells, CD8+ cells averaged more expanded clones than CD4+ cells. At 0.1 to 3.0 mg/kg and by week 6, clonal expansion occurred in CD4+ and CD8+ blood T cells.

Germline CDR1 ENHRY, CDR2 SYGVKD. J lost 3 bases, V lost 2 bases, and 4 bases had no gene match. The CDR3 contains 15 residues. Comments on this clone: The antigen remains undetermined.

TCRdb keeps only in-frame clones here, not all; method: immunoSEQ multiplex PCR. The sample yields over 100,000 clones, over 85% seen once. The receptor's source is an adult with an advanced solid tumor such as melanoma, head and neck, liver or kidney cancer. The sequencing here drew on CD4+ or CD8+ T cells sorted from blood, taken in a trial of the OX40 agonist ivuxolimab. V and J are TRBV10-3 and TRBJ2-5, with TRBD1 matching 9 bases. The DNA for the CDR3 is TGTGCCATCAGTGAGACCGGGACAGGGAAAGAGACCCAGTACTTC. Translation: CAISETGTGKETQYF.